The T cell receptor (beta chain) described here comes from a study of blood T cells in healthy people across ages. The germline CDR1 and CDR2 sequences are DFQATT and SNEGSKA (reference sequence). CDR3 size: 13 residues. With V trimmed by 3 bases and J by 7 bases, 8 bases remained unmatched. Alongside a J-beta primer mix, a sample-barcoded 5' primer served in a second PCR lasting about 7 to 12 cycles. TCRdb reprocessed the 5' RACE reads via MiXCR and lists one record per CDR3 protein. This sample has fewer than 900,000 distinct CDR3 sequences, with approximately 39% found just once. This chain uses TRBV20-1 with TRBJ2-7; 8 bases agree with TRBD2. The clonotype comes from an older woman in good health. The sequenced material came from blood. The CDR3 is CSARREALGEQYF. CDR3 nucleotides: TGCAGTGCTAGGCGGGAGGCCCTCGGGGAGCAGTACTTC.